What follows are 21 T cell receptor beta chains derived from one specimen sequenced in a study of cytomegalovirus exposure and HLA in healthy donors. Use of 60 Vbeta and 13 Jbeta primers characterized the PCR. Produced via immunoSEQ multiplex PCR; TCRdb's table is partial and in-frame only. The sample lists some 200,000 clones, around 64% occurring once. The sequencing sample was made of PBMCs. Receptors originate from a man aged 35 to 55 in good health and CMV-seropositive.

The rearrangement links TRBV5-6 to TRBJ1-6, with D possibly TRBD1 on 5 matching bases. Looked up from germline, CDR1 is SGHDT and CDR2 is YYEEEE. CDR3 size: 14 residues. Trimming shortened V by 0 bases and J by 11 bases, and 12 bases separated the two germline ends. DNA of the CDR3: TGTGCCAGCAGCTTGGCGCAGGGTTCAACACCCCTCCACTTT. Translation: CASSLAQGSTPLHF.

The chain recombines TRBV29-1 with TRBJ2-2; TRBD2 is a possible D gene (5 bases). There are 14 residues in the CDR3. Germline-derived CDR1 and CDR2 are SQVTM and ANQGSEA. V lost 3 bases and J lost 13, with 21 bases in between. CDR3 region: CSVDPGLGAGGLFF. CDR3 bases: TGCAGCGTTGATCCGGGGTTGGGTGCTGGTGGGCTGTTTTTT.

This chain links TRBV7-2 with TRBJ2-3; D uncertain. Trimming removed 4 bases at V and 4 bases at J, with 6 bases between. The germline V gene has CDR1 SGHTA and CDR2 FQGNSA. The CDR3 length is 12 residues. The CDR3 DNA is TGTGCCAGCAGCTCGTCAGCAGATACGCAGTATTTT. Protein sequence: CASSSSADTQYF.

This chain connects TRBV6-5 to TRBJ1-1, with a weak D call TRBD1 (6 bases). V lost 5 bases to trimming and J lost 5 bases, with 18 bases between them. The CDR3 is 15 residues long. The germline gives CDR1 MNHEY, CDR2 SVGAGI. In DNA, the CDR3 is TGTGCCAGCAGTCGCCTGACAAGGGGACATACTGAAGCTTTCTTT. It is translated as CASSRLTRGHTEAFF.

Here the CDR3 DNA reads TGTGCCAGCAGTGGACAGGGCTATCAGCCCCAGCATTTT. It yields the protein CASSGQGYQPQHF. This sequence joins TRBV6-1 and TRBJ1-5; 7 positions match TRBD1. Losses at the gene ends were 4 bases for V and 5 bases for J; bases not matched to a gene: 2. The CDR3 loop spans 13 amino acids. Germline V gene data show CDR1 as MNHNS and CDR2 as SASEGT.

The chain couples TRBV6-1 to TRBJ1-3; D gene ambiguous. Trimming pared 3 bases from V and 0 bases from J, leaving 15 bases between. The CDR3 has 17 residues. Germline V gives CDR1 MNHNS, CDR2 SASEGT. The CDR3 region is CASSDLWQVNSGNTIYF. DNA of the CDR3: TGTGCCAGCAGTGACTTGTGGCAGGTAAACTCTGGAAACACCATATATTTT.

V is TRBV4-1 and J is TRBJ1-1; 7 nucleotides match TRBD1. The junction had 5 bases not matched to a gene; V was cut back by 0 bases and J by 1 base. Germline-derived CDR1 and CDR2 are MGHRA and YSYEKL. CDR3 length: 16 residues. CDR3 region: CASSQDRGTENTEAFF. The CDR3 DNA is TGCGCCAGCAGCCAAGATAGGGGGACAGAGAACACTGAAGCTTTCTTT.

The chain has TRBV5-1 and TRBJ1-6, with 9 bases lining up with TRBD1. Germline V gene sequence: CDR1 SGHRS, CDR2 YFSETQ. The CDR3 covers 14 residues. After removal of 3 bases from V and 5 bases from J, the junction contained 0 bases not matched to a gene. CDR3 amino acids: CASSWTGDNSPLHF. The CDR3 nucleotides are TGCGCCAGCAGCTGGACAGGGGATAATTCACCCCTCCACTTT.

The gene calls are TRBV29-1 and TRBJ2-1, with 9 bases aligning to TRBD1. The length of the CDR3 is 14 residues. After removal of 3 bases from V and 1 base from J, the junction contained 1 base not matched to a gene. The germline gives CDR1 SQVTM, CDR2 ANQGSEA. The CDR3 reads CSVDGTGSYNEQFF. In DNA form, the CDR3 reads TGCAGCGTTGACGGGACAGGGTCCTACAATGAGCAGTTCTTC.

The chain employs TRBV28 and TRBJ2-3, with 10 bases matching TRBD2. The CDR3 totals 16 residues. Germline CDR1 is MDHEN and CDR2 is SYDVKM. J was trimmed by 6 bases and V by 2 bases; bases with no gene match: 8. Here the CDR3 reads CASSLSAPGLADTQYF. The CDR3 bases are TGTGCCAGCAGTTTAAGTGCCCCGGGACTAGCGGATACGCAGTATTTT.

V usage is TRBV27 and J usage is TRBJ1-1; tentative D call: TRBD1 (5 bases). CDR1 is MNHEY, CDR2 SMNVEV, per germline (reference sequence). V was shortened by 2 bases and J by 1 base, with 17 bases between the two germline ends. The CDR3 length is 17 residues. The CDR3 region is CASSLLPGTTWNTEAFF. The CDR3 bases are TGTGCCAGCAGTTTACTCCCGGGGACTACATGGAACACTGAAGCTTTCTTT.

V gene TRBV6-1 combines with J gene TRBJ2-7, with a tentative D call TRBD2 (7 bases). Germline CDR1 is MNHNS and CDR2 is SASEGT. Between the trimmed V and J ends, which lost 4 bases and 2 bases, there was a span of 15 bases. The CDR3 has 15 amino acids. CDR3 nucleotide sequence: TGTGCCAGCAGTGTAGGGAGGGGGATGACCTACGAGCAGTACTTC. Amino acids: CASSVGRGMTYEQYF.

V and J are TRBV27 and TRBJ2-7; TRBD1 aligns across 8 bases. The CDR3 runs 14 residues. V lost 5 bases to trimming and J lost 2 bases; unmatched junction nucleotides: 5. The germline gives CDR1 MNHEY, CDR2 SMNVEV (reference sequence). CDR3: CASSPWTGPYEQYF. In nucleotides, the CDR3 is TGTGCCAGCAGTCCCTGGACAGGGCCCTACGAGCAGTACTTC.

CDR3 nucleotides: TGTGCCAGCAGTGACCCCTTCACGGATGAGCAGTTCTTC. This sequence encodes CASSDPFTDEQFF. The gene calls are TRBV2 and TRBJ2-1; D gene unclear. The ends were cut back, 3 bases at V and 8 bases at J, with 11 bases in the middle. This CDR3 has 13 residues. Per the germline V gene, CDR1 is SNHLY and CDR2 is FYNNEI.

This clone was picked up one time. The chain has TRBV28 and TRBJ2-7, with D unclear. Germline CDR1 and CDR2: MDHEN and SYDVKM. V lost 6 bases and J 0 bases, leaving 9 bases between the germline ends. This CDR3 contains 13 residues. CDR3 nucleotide sequence: TGTGCCAGCAGCACTCCAAGCTCCTACGAGCAGTACTTC. Protein sequence: CASSTPSSYEQYF.

V usage is TRBV6-1 and J usage is TRBJ1-1; no reliable D call. Germline CDR1 MNHNS, CDR2 SASEGT. There are 12 residues in the CDR3. V was clipped by 7 bases and J by 9 bases, with 15 bases between them. The CDR3 here is CASIQTSGKAFF. The CDR3 DNA reads TGTGCCAGCATCCAGACATCGGGAAAAGCTTTCTTT.

The chain combines TRBV27 with TRBJ2-1, with D maybe TRBD1 (6 bases). Trimming shortened V by 4 bases and J by 1 base, and 20 bases separated the two germline ends. Per germline, CDR1 MNHEY and CDR2 SMNVEV (reference sequence). The CDR3 length is 18 residues. This CDR3 reads CASSSTHSARGSYNEQFF. In DNA form, the CDR3 reads TGTGCCAGCAGTTCCACTCACTCAGCCAGGGGATCCTACAATGAGCAGTTCTTC.

This clone was detected only once. This chain joins TRBV5-1 and TRBJ2-1; possibly TRBD2 for D (6 bases). The germline CDR1 and CDR2 sequences are SGHRS and YFSETQ. The CDR3 is 15 amino acids. Trimming shortened V by 3 bases and J by 0 bases, and 10 bases separated the two germline ends. The CDR3 DNA follows: TGCGCCAGCAGCTGGTCCGGGAGCTCCTACAATGAGCAGTTCTTC. Its protein is CASSWSGSSYNEQFF.

J is TRBJ2-2 and V is TRBV5-1; D is possibly TRBD2 (5 bases). With 0 bases removed from V and 2 bases from J, the gap between germline ends came to 11 bases. The CDR3 consists of 16 residues. CDR1 and CDR2 (germline): SGHRS, YFSETQ. CDR3 sequence: CASSLAGEPNTGELFF. The DNA of the CDR3 is TGCGCCAGCAGCTTGGCCGGGGAGCCTAACACCGGGGAGCTGTTTTTT.

Comments on this clone: Germline and junction disagree at one end, which may indicate a read error. The V and J genes are TRBV7-9 and TRBJ2-7; D unclear. Germline assignment: CDR1 SEHNR and CDR2 FQNEAQ (reference sequence). This CDR3 spans 12 amino acids. The CDR3 loop reads CSSSLFSYEQYF. The CDR3 coding sequence is TGTTCCAGCAGCTTATTTAGTTACGAGCAGTACTTC.

The rearrangement joins TRBV19 to TRBJ2-3; TRBD2 matches at 16 bases. The CDR3 extends over 16 amino acids. The ends lost 6 bases at V and 5 bases at J; junction bases unmatched: 5. The germline V gene has CDR1 LNHDA and CDR2 SQIVND (reference sequence). The CDR3 DNA sequence: TGTGCCAGTAGGGGGACTAGCGGGGGGGCTGGAGATACGCAGTATTTT. It specifies CASRGTSGGAGDTQYF.